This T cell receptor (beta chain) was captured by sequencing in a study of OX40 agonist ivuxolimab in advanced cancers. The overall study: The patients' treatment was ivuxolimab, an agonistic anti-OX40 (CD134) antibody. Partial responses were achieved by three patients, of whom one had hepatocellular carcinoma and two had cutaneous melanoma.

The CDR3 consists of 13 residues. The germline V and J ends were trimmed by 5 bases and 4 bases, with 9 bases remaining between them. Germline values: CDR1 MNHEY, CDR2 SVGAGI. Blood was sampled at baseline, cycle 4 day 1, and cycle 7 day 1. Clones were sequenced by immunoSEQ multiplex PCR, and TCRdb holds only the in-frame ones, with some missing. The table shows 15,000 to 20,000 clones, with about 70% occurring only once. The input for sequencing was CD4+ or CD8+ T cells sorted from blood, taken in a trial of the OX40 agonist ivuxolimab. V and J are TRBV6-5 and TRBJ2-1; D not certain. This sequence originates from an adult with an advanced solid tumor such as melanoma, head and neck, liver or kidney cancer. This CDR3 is CASSPAPYNEQFF. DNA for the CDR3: TGTGCCAGCAGTCCCGCACCGTACAATGAGCAGTTCTTC.